This T cell receptor beta chain originates from a study of shared clonotypes between healthy human individuals. This table comes from immunoSEQ multiplex PCR, and its TCRdb copy is limited to in-frame clones, with some not included. The repertoire holds about 2.4 million clones, with roughly 93% as singletons. The CDR3 contains 17 residues. Germline loops: CDR1 SGHRS, CDR2 YFSETQ. Germline trimming cut 3 bases from V and 0 bases from J; bases unmatched to any gene: 9. V and J are TRBV5-1 and TRBJ2-3, with TRBD1 identical over 8 bases. This clonotype originated in a young man in good health. Some clones in this sample may be carry-over from other donors' samples. The sequenced sample was naive CD4+ T cells from PBMCs. This sample's subset: CD45RA+ positively selected. CDR3 nucleotides: TGCGCCAGCAGCTCTGGACAGGGCGGATTGAGCACAGATACGCAGTATTTT. Protein sequence: CASSSGQGGLSTDTQYF.